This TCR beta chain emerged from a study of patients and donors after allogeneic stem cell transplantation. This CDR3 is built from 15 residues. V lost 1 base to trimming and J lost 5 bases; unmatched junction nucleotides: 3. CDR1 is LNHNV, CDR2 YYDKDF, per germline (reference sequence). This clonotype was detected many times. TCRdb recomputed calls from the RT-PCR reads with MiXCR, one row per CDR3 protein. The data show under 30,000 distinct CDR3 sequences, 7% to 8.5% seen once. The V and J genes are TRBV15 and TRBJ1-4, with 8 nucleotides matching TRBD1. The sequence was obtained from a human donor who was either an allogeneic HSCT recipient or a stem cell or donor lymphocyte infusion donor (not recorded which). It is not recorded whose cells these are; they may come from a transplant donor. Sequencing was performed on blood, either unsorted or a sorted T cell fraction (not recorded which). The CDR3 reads CATSRVTGVNEKLFF. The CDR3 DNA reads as TGTGCCACCAGCAGAGTGACAGGGGTAAATGAAAAACTGTTTTTT.